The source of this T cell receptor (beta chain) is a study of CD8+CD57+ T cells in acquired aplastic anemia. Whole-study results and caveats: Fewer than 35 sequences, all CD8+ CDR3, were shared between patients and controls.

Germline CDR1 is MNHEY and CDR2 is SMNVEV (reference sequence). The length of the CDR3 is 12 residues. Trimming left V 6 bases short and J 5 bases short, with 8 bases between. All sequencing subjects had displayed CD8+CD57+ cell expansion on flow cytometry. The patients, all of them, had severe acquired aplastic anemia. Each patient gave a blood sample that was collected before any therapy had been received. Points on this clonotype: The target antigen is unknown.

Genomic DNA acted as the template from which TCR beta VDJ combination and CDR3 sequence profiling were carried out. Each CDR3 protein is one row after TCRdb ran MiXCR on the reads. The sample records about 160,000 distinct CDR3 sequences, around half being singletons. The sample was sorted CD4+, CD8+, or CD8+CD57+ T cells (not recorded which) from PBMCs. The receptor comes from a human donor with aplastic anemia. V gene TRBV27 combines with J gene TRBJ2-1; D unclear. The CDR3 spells CASRWGNNEQFF. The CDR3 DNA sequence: TGTGCCAGCAGATGGGGAAACAATGAGCAGTTCTTC.